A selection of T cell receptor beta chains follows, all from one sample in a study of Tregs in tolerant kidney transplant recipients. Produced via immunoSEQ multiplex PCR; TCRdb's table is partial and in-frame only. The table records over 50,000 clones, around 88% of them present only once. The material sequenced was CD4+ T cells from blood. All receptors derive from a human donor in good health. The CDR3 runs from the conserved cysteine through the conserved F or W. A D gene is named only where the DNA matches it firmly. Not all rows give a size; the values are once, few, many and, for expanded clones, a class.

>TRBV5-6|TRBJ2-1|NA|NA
CASSLVSKNEQFF
TGTGCCAGCAGCTTGGTCTCAAAGAATGAGCAGTTCTTC
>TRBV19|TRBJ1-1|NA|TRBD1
CASSLQGATTFF
TGTGCCAGTAGCTTACAGGGGGCAACGACTTTCTTT
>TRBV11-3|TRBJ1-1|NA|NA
CASSPRQGFTEAFF
TGTGCCAGCAGCCCTCGCCAGGGGTTTACTGAAGCTTTCTTT
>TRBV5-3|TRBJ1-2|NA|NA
CARSRAPRPANYGYTF
TGTGCCAGAAGCAGGGCCCCGCGACCGGCTAACTATGGCTACACCTTC
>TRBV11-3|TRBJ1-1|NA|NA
CASSLLGPNTEAFF
TGTGCCAGCAGCTTGTTAGGTCCAAACACTGAAGCTTTCTTT
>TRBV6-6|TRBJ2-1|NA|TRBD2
CVSSSLLAEYNEQFF
TGTGTCAGCAGTAGCCTACTAGCGGAGTACAATGAGCAGTTCTTC
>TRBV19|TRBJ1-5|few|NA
CASSIRTSNNQPQHF
TGTGCCAGTAGTATAAGGACGTCGAACAATCAGCCCCAGCATTTT
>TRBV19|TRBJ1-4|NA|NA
CASSFRTRTNEKLFF
TGTGCCAGTAGTTTCCGGACAAGAACTAATGAAAAACTGTTTTTT
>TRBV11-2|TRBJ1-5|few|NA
CASSFSGNQPQHF
TGTGCCAGCAGCTTTTCGGGAAATCAGCCCCAGCATTTT
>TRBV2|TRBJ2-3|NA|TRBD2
CASSENGRVAEAQYF
TGTGCCAGCAGTGAAAATGGGAGGGTAGCGGAGGCGCAGTATTTT
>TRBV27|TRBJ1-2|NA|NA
CASSNYIGGYGYTF
TGTGCCAGCAGTAATTACATAGGGGGCTATGGCTACACCTTC
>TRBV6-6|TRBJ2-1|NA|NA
CASSLGLDNEQFF
TGTGCCAGCAGCCTGGGACTCGACAATGAGCAGTTCTTC
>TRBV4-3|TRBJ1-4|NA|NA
CASSPQGALNEKLFF
TGCGCCAGCAGCCCGCAGGGAGCCTTGAATGAAAAACTGTTTTTT
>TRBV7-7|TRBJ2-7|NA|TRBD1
CASSPRQGSYEQYF
TGTGCCAGCAGCCCCCGACAGGGCTCCTACGAGCAGTACTTC
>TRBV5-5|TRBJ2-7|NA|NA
CASSWGGGPYEQYF
TGTGCCAGCAGCTGGGGTGGGGGCCCCTACGAGCAGTACTTC
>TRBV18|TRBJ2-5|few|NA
CASSPSRNQETQYF
TGTGCCAGCTCACCTTCCAGAAACCAAGAGACCCAGTACTTC
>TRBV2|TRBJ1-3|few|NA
CARTKGVFGNTIYF
TGTGCCAGAACGAAGGGAGTCTTTGGAAACACCATATATTTT
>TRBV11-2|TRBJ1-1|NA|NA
CASSPRASTEAFF
TGTGCCAGCAGCCCCAGGGCGAGCACTGAAGCTTTCTTT
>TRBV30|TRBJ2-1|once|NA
CAWNVPGPQFF
TGTGCCTGGAATGTACCGGGCCCACAGTTCTTC
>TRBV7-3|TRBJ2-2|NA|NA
CASSPQGGSVTGELFF
TGTGCCAGCAGCCCCCAAGGAGGGAGTGTCACCGGGGAGCTGTTTTTT
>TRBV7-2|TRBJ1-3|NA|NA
CASSQQGRTGNTIYF
TGTGCCAGCAGCCAACAGGGTAGGACTGGAAACACCATATATTTT
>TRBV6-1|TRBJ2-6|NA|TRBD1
CASSADRGTRGGANVLTF
TGTGCCAGCAGTGCAGACAGGGGCACGCGAGGTGGGGCCAACGTCCTGACTTTC
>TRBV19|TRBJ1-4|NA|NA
CASSQVVREKLFF
TGTGCCAGTTCACAGGTGGTCCGGGAAAAACTGTTTTTT
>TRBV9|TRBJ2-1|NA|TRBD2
CASSAPLPGLAGEDEQFF
TGTGCCAGCAGCGCGCCCCTTCCGGGACTAGCGGGGGAGGATGAGCAGTTCTTC
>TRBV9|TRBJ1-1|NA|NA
CASSVGPTSEAFF
TGTGCCAGCAGCGTAGGCCCGACATCTGAAGCTTTCTTT
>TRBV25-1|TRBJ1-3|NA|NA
CASSELGQHSRGNTIYF
TGTGCCAGCAGTGAACTAGGACAGCACTCGAGGGGAAACACCATATATTTT